This is a list of T cell receptor beta chains from one sample in a study of T cell responses to AZD1222 COVID-19 vaccine. Clones were sequenced by immunoSEQ multiplex PCR, and TCRdb holds only the in-frame ones, with some missing. The sample lists about 150,000 clones; over 90% were seen once. The starting material was peripheral blood, obtained on day 0 of AZD1222 vaccination. These receptors were obtained from an adult in good health. Each CDR3 is given with its conserved first and last residue. D genes are given only for firm matches. Rows give clone size only sometimes, using once, few, many, or a class for an expanded clone.

cdr3_length: 16; j_call: TRBJ1-1; v_call: TRBV7-8; clone_size: .; d_call: .; cdr3_nt: TGTGCCAGCAGCCGAGTGCAGGGAGGGGAGAACACTGAAGCTTTCTTT; cdr3_aa: CASSRVQGGENTEAFF
cdr3_length: 14; j_call: TRBJ2-3; v_call: TRBV24-1; clone_size: .; d_call: .; cdr3_nt: TGTGCCACCAGTGCCTGGACCCGTCCGTATACGCAGTATTTT; cdr3_aa: CATSAWTRPYTQYF
cdr3_length: 12; j_call: TRBJ2-7; v_call: TRBV29-1; clone_size: .; d_call: .; cdr3_nt: TGCAGCGCTCGGGGTCCCGCCTACGAGCAGTACTTC; cdr3_aa: CSARGPAYEQYF
cdr3_length: 13; j_call: TRBJ2-1; v_call: TRBV19; clone_size: .; d_call: .; cdr3_nt: TGTGCCAGTAGTGTTGGGACTTCTAATGAGCAGTTCTTC; cdr3_aa: CASSVGTSNEQFF
cdr3_length: 16; j_call: TRBJ2-7; v_call: TRBV6-5; clone_size: .; d_call: TRBD2; cdr3_nt: TGTGCCAGCAGTTTGGGAAGAGCGGGAGGGCCGGGGGAGCAGTACTTC; cdr3_aa: CASSLGRAGGPGEQYF
cdr3_length: 14; j_call: TRBJ2-4; v_call: TRBV3-1/TRBV3-2; clone_size: .; d_call: TRBD2; cdr3_nt: TGTGCCAGCAGCCAAGATCTAACGGGAGGCATTCAGTACTTC; cdr3_aa: CASSQDLTGGIQYF
cdr3_length: 16; j_call: TRBJ1-3; v_call: TRBV28; clone_size: .; d_call: .; cdr3_nt: TGTGCCAGCAGTTTAGTTTTTTCTTCTGGGGGAAACACCATATATTTT; cdr3_aa: CASSLVFSSGGNTIYF
cdr3_length: 16; j_call: TRBJ2-1; v_call: TRBV3-1/TRBV3-2; clone_size: .; d_call: TRBD2; cdr3_nt: TGTGCCAGCAGCCAAGATCAGGGACTAGGGTCCAATGAGCAGTTCTTC; cdr3_aa: CASSQDQGLGSNEQFF
cdr3_length: 15; j_call: TRBJ1-1; v_call: TRBV2; clone_size: .; d_call: .; cdr3_nt: TGTGCCAGCAGTGAATGGACAGCGTTGAACACTGAAGCTTTCTTT; cdr3_aa: CASSEWTALNTEAFF
cdr3_length: 15; j_call: TRBJ2-7; v_call: TRBV12-2; clone_size: .; d_call: .; cdr3_nt: TGTGCAAGTCGCTTAGCGGGGGAGTCCGTCAACGAGCAGTACTTC; cdr3_aa: CASRLAGESVNEQYF
cdr3_length: 16; j_call: TRBJ2-1; v_call: TRBV3-1/TRBV3-2; clone_size: .; d_call: TRBD2; cdr3_nt: TGTGCCAGCAGCCAAGAAGTAGCGGGAGGGCTGGATGAGCAGTTCTTC; cdr3_aa: CASSQEVAGGLDEQFF
cdr3_length: 15; j_call: TRBJ2-1; v_call: TRBV19; clone_size: .; d_call: .; cdr3_nt: TGTGCCAGTAGTATGAGGCAGGGGGGCCTCAATGAGCAGTTCTTC; cdr3_aa: CASSMRQGGLNEQFF
cdr3_length: 14; j_call: TRBJ1-6; v_call: TRBV10-2; clone_size: .; d_call: TRBD1; cdr3_nt: TGCGCCAGCAACAGACAGGGAGGAGATTCACCCCTCCACTTT; cdr3_aa: CASNRQGGDSPLHF
cdr3_length: 15; j_call: TRBJ2-5; v_call: TRBV12-5; clone_size: .; d_call: .; cdr3_nt: TGTGCTAGTGGTTTGGGTGCCGGGGGTGGGGAGACCCAGTACTTC; cdr3_aa: CASGLGAGGGETQYF
cdr3_length: 14; j_call: TRBJ1-1; v_call: TRBV5-4; clone_size: .; d_call: .; cdr3_nt: TGTGCCAGCAGCCGGGGAGGGGAGGCCCTTGAAGCTTTCTTT; cdr3_aa: CASSRGGEALEAFF
cdr3_length: 15; j_call: TRBJ2-7; v_call: TRBV11-2; clone_size: .; d_call: TRBD1; cdr3_nt: TGTGCCAGCAGTATAGAATCAGGGACAGCCTACGAGCAGTACTTC; cdr3_aa: CASSIESGTAYEQYF
cdr3_length: 13; j_call: TRBJ1-1; v_call: TRBV5-1; clone_size: .; d_call: .; cdr3_nt: TGCGCCAGCAGCTTACAAGGGGACACTGAAGCTTTCTTT; cdr3_aa: CASSLQGDTEAFF
cdr3_length: 12; j_call: TRBJ1-5; v_call: TRBV28; clone_size: .; d_call: .; cdr3_nt: TGTGCCACCCTAAGTAGTTGGCAGCCCCAGCATTTT; cdr3_aa: CATLSSWQPQHF
cdr3_length: 14; j_call: TRBJ2-3; v_call: TRBV5-4; clone_size: .; d_call: .; cdr3_nt: TGTGCCAGCAGCTTGGGGAGGATCACAGATACGCAGTATTTT; cdr3_aa: CASSLGRITDTQYF
cdr3_length: 16; j_call: TRBJ1-3; v_call: TRBV14; clone_size: .; d_call: .; cdr3_nt: TGTGCCAGCAGCCAGTTCAGTTTCTCCTCTGGAAACACCATATATTTT; cdr3_aa: CASSQFSFSSGNTIYF
cdr3_length: 12; j_call: TRBJ2-1; v_call: TRBV29-1; clone_size: .; d_call: .; cdr3_nt: TGCAGCGTTGACAGGGTTGGCAATGAGCAGTTCTTC; cdr3_aa: CSVDRVGNEQFF
cdr3_length: 16; j_call: TRBJ2-2; v_call: TRBV11-1; clone_size: .; d_call: TRBD2; cdr3_nt: TGTGCCAGCAGCACCCGACTAGCGGGAGAAGCCGGGGAGCTGTTTTTT; cdr3_aa: CASSTRLAGEAGELFF
cdr3_length: 14; j_call: TRBJ1-6; v_call: TRBV6-5; clone_size: .; d_call: TRBD1; cdr3_nt: TGTGCCAGCAGTACGGGACAGAACAATTCACCCCTCCACTTT; cdr3_aa: CASSTGQNNSPLHF
cdr3_length: 12; j_call: TRBJ2-1; v_call: TRBV11-1; clone_size: few; d_call: .; cdr3_nt: TGTGCCCGACAAGAGGGGTACAATGAGCAGTTCTTC; cdr3_aa: CARQEGYNEQFF
cdr3_length: 18; j_call: TRBJ1-4; v_call: TRBV3-1/TRBV3-2; clone_size: .; d_call: .; cdr3_nt: TGTGCCAGCAGCGTTTCCCGACAGGATCTATCAACTAATGAAAAACTGTTTTTT; cdr3_aa: CASSVSRQDLSTNEKLFF
cdr3_length: 16; j_call: TRBJ2-1; v_call: TRBV3-1/TRBV3-2; clone_size: .; d_call: .; cdr3_nt: TGTGCCAGCAGCCAAGCTTGGAGCGGGCAGGGAAATGAGCAGTTCTTC; cdr3_aa: CASSQAWSGQGNEQFF
cdr3_length: 13; j_call: TRBJ2-7; v_call: TRBV5-1; clone_size: once; d_call: TRBD1; cdr3_nt: TGCGCCAGCAGACGGGACAGGTCCTACGAGCAGTACTTC; cdr3_aa: CASRRDRSYEQYF
cdr3_length: 15; j_call: TRBJ2-7; v_call: TRBV27; clone_size: .; d_call: TRBD1; cdr3_nt: TGTGCCAGCAGCCCTACCGGGACAGGGTCCTGGGAGCAGTACTTC; cdr3_aa: CASSPTGTGSWEQYF
cdr3_length: 13; j_call: TRBJ1-2; v_call: TRBV5-8; clone_size: .; d_call: TRBD1; cdr3_nt: TGTGCCAGCAGGTTGCAGGGGGAATATGGCTACACCTTC; cdr3_aa: CASRLQGEYGYTF
cdr3_length: 14; j_call: TRBJ1-2; v_call: TRBV30; clone_size: .; d_call: .; cdr3_nt: TGTGCCTGGAGTGTACTTCCTAGAATCTATGGCTACACCTTC; cdr3_aa: CAWSVLPRIYGYTF
cdr3_length: 13; j_call: TRBJ2-5; v_call: TRBV5-1; clone_size: .; d_call: TRBD1; cdr3_nt: TGCGCCAGCAGCCTAGGACAGGGGGAGACCCAGTACTTC; cdr3_aa: CASSLGQGETQYF
cdr3_length: 16; j_call: TRBJ1-1; v_call: TRBV11-2; clone_size: .; d_call: .; cdr3_nt: TGTGCCAGCAGCTTAGATTGGGCAGGGGAAGATACTGAAGCTTTCTTT; cdr3_aa: CASSLDWAGEDTEAFF
cdr3_length: 14; j_call: TRBJ2-3; v_call: TRBV28; clone_size: .; d_call: .; cdr3_nt: TGTGCCAGCAGCCCCAAATGGGGCTCAGATACGCAGTATTTT; cdr3_aa: CASSPKWGSDTQYF
cdr3_length: 15; j_call: TRBJ2-7; v_call: TRBV18; clone_size: once; d_call: TRBD1; cdr3_nt: TGTGCCAGCTCCCAGGGACAGGGTAGCTCCTACGAGCAGTACTTC; cdr3_aa: CASSQGQGSSYEQYF
cdr3_length: 15; j_call: TRBJ2-2; v_call: TRBV10-1; clone_size: .; d_call: .; cdr3_nt: TGCGCCAGCAGTGAGTCTAGGCTTTGGACCGGGGAGCTGTTTTTT; cdr3_aa: CASSESRLWTGELFF
cdr3_length: 14; j_call: TRBJ2-5; v_call: TRBV5-1; clone_size: .; d_call: TRBD2; cdr3_nt: TGCGCCAGCAGCTTAAACCAGGGAGGGGAGACCCAGTACTTC; cdr3_aa: CASSLNQGGETQYF
cdr3_length: 13; j_call: TRBJ2-7; v_call: TRBV2; clone_size: once; d_call: .; cdr3_nt: TGTGCCAGCAGTGACGGAGGAGCCGGGGAGCAGTACTTC; cdr3_aa: CASSDGGAGEQYF
cdr3_length: 14; j_call: TRBJ2-2; v_call: TRBV2; clone_size: once; d_call: .; cdr3_nt: TGTGCCAGCAGTGAGATGGGGGACACCGGGGAGCTGTTTTTT; cdr3_aa: CASSEMGDTGELFF
cdr3_length: 14; j_call: TRBJ1-1; v_call: TRBV10-3; clone_size: .; d_call: .; cdr3_nt: TGTGCCATCAGTGAGGTAGAGACCGGGGCTGAAGCTTTCTTT; cdr3_aa: CAISEVETGAEAFF
cdr3_length: 16; j_call: TRBJ1-6; v_call: TRBV6-2/TRBV6-3; clone_size: .; d_call: .; cdr3_nt: TGTGCCAGCAGTTTTCGGCGGACGGCGGTAAATTCACCCCTCCACTTT; cdr3_aa: CASSFRRTAVNSPLHF